A single T cell receptor (beta chain) is shown here with its context. Its antigen remains unidentified. One base away there is no much larger clone; base qualities are not given. The sample belongs to a study of CD8 T cells in ankylosing spondylitis (dated by TCRdb to 2017 to 2019). Background on the whole study: To find TCR variants linked to disease, the study profiled T cell receptor beta repertoires in ankylosing spondylitis patients and healthy donors. Peripheral blood samples were taken, and synovial fluid was additionally collected from ankylosing spondylitis patients. The whole study cohort included 85 to 120 healthy donors and under 30 ankylosing spondylitis patients. Study-wide conclusions, independent of this receptor: Blood from ankylosing spondylitis patients appeared to be characterized by a TCR beta motif made up of several highly homologous amino acid variants. The disease-linked clones were reported to be significantly enriched in matched synovial fluid samples from ankylosing spondylitis patients. The disease-linked clones showed a CD8+ phenotype and occurred at relatively low frequencies in peripheral blood. Some TCR beta motif variants had previously been reported in synovial fluid and blood of reactive arthritis patients, which suggested common disease-initiation mechanisms.

This sample was sequenced with an Illumina HiSeq 2500. Quantitative 5'-RACE with molecular barcodes was used to prepare TCR beta libraries. In the authors' own workflow: Disease-linked TCR variants were identified with a new computational method built on a probabilistic model of VDJ rearrangement. TCRdb handled the public reads itself, with Q25 trimming in fastp and clone calling in MiXCR, and kept productive beta chains. Merged by CDR3 protein, the rows form single entries marked with the most common genes and DNA. None of the V and J calls come from the authors' own analysis; TCRdb made them. The sample includes about 350,000 distinct CDR3 sequences, with roughly 20% observed a single time. Of the sample, roughly 14% falls within the top ten clones. V drops 1 base and J drops 3 bases, leaving 20 bases in between. CDR1 and CDR2, looked up from the germline V gene, are SGHAT and FQNNGV. Its CDR3 holds 18 amino acids, cysteine through phenylalanine. Just CDR3 DNA is preserved here, 54 bases in frame from base 1.

The sequence was obtained from a male donor with ankylosing spondylitis or in good health (not recorded which). This chain joins TRBV11-2 to TRBJ2-3; tentative D gene TRBD1, with 6 bases matching. Sequenced input: blood, either unsorted or a sorted T cell fraction (not recorded which). The DNA sequence reads TGTGCCAGCAGCTTAGTCCAGGGATCAGGGGTTGGTACAGATACGCAGTATTTT. Its translation is CASSLVQGSGVGTDTQYF.